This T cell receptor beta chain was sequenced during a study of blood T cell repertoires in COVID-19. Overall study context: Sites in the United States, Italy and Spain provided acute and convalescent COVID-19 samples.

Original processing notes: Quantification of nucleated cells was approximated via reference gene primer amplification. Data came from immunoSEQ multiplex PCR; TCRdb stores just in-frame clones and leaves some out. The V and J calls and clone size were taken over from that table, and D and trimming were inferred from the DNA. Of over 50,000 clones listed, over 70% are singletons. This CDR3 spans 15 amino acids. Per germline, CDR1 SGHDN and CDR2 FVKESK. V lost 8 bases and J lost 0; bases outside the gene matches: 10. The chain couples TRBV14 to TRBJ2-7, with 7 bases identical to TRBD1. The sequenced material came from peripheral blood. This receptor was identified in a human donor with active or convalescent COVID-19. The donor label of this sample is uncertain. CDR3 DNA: TGTGCCAGCGGGCGAACACAGGGGCCCTCCTACGAGCAGTACTTC. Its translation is CASGRTQGPSYEQYF.